Each of the 27 T cell receptor beta chains below was sequenced from the same sample in a study of blood T cells in healthy people across ages. A second PCR, run for about 7 to 11 cycles, used a sample-barcoded 5' primer plus a J-beta primer mix. TCRdb passed the 5' RACE reads through MiXCR, listing each CDR3 protein once. The table has over a million distinct CDR3 sequences, around 43% seen once. Sequencing input: blood. The source is a woman aged 55-69 years in good health.

This clonotype was found once. The chain combines TRBV28 with TRBJ1-4; D gene unclear. The CDR3 length is 11 residues. Germline assignment: CDR1 MDHEN and CDR2 SYDVKM. The ends were cut back, 6 bases at V and 6 bases at J, with 5 bases in the middle. In DNA form, the CDR3 reads TGTGCCAGCAGGTTTTATGAAAAACTGTTTTTT. Amino acids: CASRFYEKLFF.

The V gene is TRBV6-5, the J gene TRBJ1-1; perhaps TRBD1 as D (6 bases). CDR3 length: 16 residues. Germline V CDR1 and CDR2: MNHEY, SVGAGI. The germline V and J ends were trimmed by 7 bases and 1 base, with 19 bases remaining between them. Here the CDR3 DNA reads TGTGCCAGCATTCACGGGGGCAGGGGTCGGAACACTGAAGCTTTCTTT. This encodes CASIHGGRGRNTEAFF.

This clonotype was counted once. The CDR3 spells CASRGTLSYNEQFF. In nucleotides, the CDR3 is TGCGCCAGCAGGGGCACCCTTTCCTACAATGAGCAGTTCTTC. The chain joins TRBV5-1 to TRBJ2-1; D not resolved. The CDR3 is made up of 14 amino acids. The V and J ends lost 5 bases and 1 base respectively, with 10 bases between them. CDR1 is SGHRS, CDR2 YFSETQ, per germline.

About this clonotype: Since a far larger clone is one base different, this is likely a read error. The chain recombines TRBV7-2 with TRBJ2-7; D ambiguous. The CDR3 contains 12 residues. Germline CDR1 and CDR2: SGHTA and FQGNSA. CDR3 sequence: CASSFSSYGQYF. The CDR3 DNA follows: TGTGCCAGCAGCTTCAGCTCCTACGGGCAGTACTTC.

In this sample, this clonotype turned up a few times. The chain carries TRBV7-3 and TRBJ2-3; no definite D call. CDR1 and CDR2 from the germline V gene are SGHTA and FQGTGA. V was shortened by 3 bases and J by 2 bases, with 6 bases between the two germline ends. The CDR3 runs 13 residues. CDR3 coding DNA: TGTGCCAGCAGCTTTTACTACACAGATACGCAGTATTTT. Its translation: CASSFYYTDTQYF.

CDR3 protein: CSARDPLRGTPRSYNEQFF. The DNA for the CDR3 is TGCAGTGCTAGAGACCCTCTCCGGGGGACGCCACGCTCCTACAATGAGCAGTTCTTC. The rearrangement links TRBV20-1 to TRBJ2-1; D perhaps matches TRBD2 (6 bases). The CDR3 runs to 19 residues. Trimming stripped 0 bases from V and 0 bases from J, with 21 bases between. Germline V gives CDR1 DFQATT, CDR2 SNEGSKA (reference sequence).

V and J are TRBV12-3 or TRBV12-4 and TRBJ2-3; 11 nucleotides agree with TRBD1. V lost 8 bases, J lost 5 bases, and 6 bases stayed unmatched. This CDR3 is 14 amino acids long. The chain's CDR3 is CASSGTGGLDTQYF. DNA for the CDR3: TGTGCCAGCTCGGGGACAGGGGGGTTAGATACGCAGTATTTT.

The chain has TRBV27 and TRBJ2-3; D is tentatively TRBD1 or TRBD2 (6 bases each). This CDR3 has 18 amino acids. From germline, CDR1 is MNHEY and CDR2 SMNVEV (reference sequence). Trimming shortened V by 2 bases and J by 3 bases, and 21 bases separated the two germline ends. CDR3: CASSLRGGTGLATDTQYF. DNA of the CDR3: TGTGCCAGCAGTTTAAGAGGGGGGACGGGTCTAGCGACAGATACGCAGTATTTT.

The V call is TRBV6-5, the J call TRBJ2-7, with TRBD1 as a possible D gene (6 bases). Germline values: CDR1 MNHEY, CDR2 SVGAGI. V was clipped by 6 bases and J by 3 bases, with 18 bases between them. The CDR3 spans 15 residues. CDR3 DNA: TGTGCCAGCAGACCCCAGACGGCAGGGGACTACGAGCAGTACTTC. It translates to CASRPQTAGDYEQYF.

This clonotype was recorded a few times. This chain links TRBV27 with TRBJ2-5, with TRBD2 matching 14 bases. The CDR3 covers 21 residues. The V segment lost 0 bases and the J segment 2 bases; nucleotides outside the gene matches: 14. Germline CDR1 is MNHEY and CDR2 is SMNVEV (reference sequence). CDR3 residues: CASSLSRPGTSGRGVQETQYF. The CDR3 nucleotides read TGTGCCAGCAGTTTATCGAGGCCCGGGACTAGCGGGAGAGGGGTGCAAGAGACCCAGTACTTC.

This sequence joins TRBV3-1 and TRBJ2-5; D is undetermined. Matching the DNA end better, TRBJ2-7 makes the J call doubtful. In germline, CDR1 is LGHDT, CDR2 YNNKEL (reference sequence). There are 13 residues in the CDR3. This chain's CDR3 is CASSSRSGYEQYF. CDR3 sequence (DNA): TGTGCCAGCAGCTCAAGGTCAGGTTACGAGCAGTACTTC.

Only one count was recorded for this clonotype. The chain couples TRBV10-3 to TRBJ1-1; 7 positions match TRBD1. CDR3 size: 13 residues. V was clipped by 5 bases and J by 4 bases; unmatched bases: 4. The germline gives CDR1 ENHRY, CDR2 SYGVKD. For the CDR3, the DNA is TGTGCCATCAGTAAACAGGGGACCACTGAAGCTTTCTTT. As protein: CAISKQGTTEAFF.

This clonotype came up a few times. The chain uses TRBV5-1 and TRBJ1-2; D not resolved. The germline CDR1 and CDR2 sequences are SGHRS and YFSETQ. V gave up 4 bases and J gave up 10 bases, with 20 bases separating them. The CDR3 contains 14 residues. The CDR3 loop reads CASSGPDGLLDYTF. The CDR3 DNA reads TGCGCCAGCAGCGGGCCGGATGGACTGTTAGACTACACCTTC.

The chain links TRBV7-9 to TRBJ2-1; D unresolved. Between the trimmed V and J ends, which lost 5 bases and 6 bases, there was a span of 14 bases. Looked up from germline, CDR1 is SEHNR and CDR2 is FQNEAQ (reference sequence). CDR3 length equals 14 residues. Here the CDR3 reads CASSAINRVNEQFF. CDR3 in DNA: TGTGCCAGCAGCGCGATTAACAGAGTCAATGAGCAGTTCTTC.

The sample holds a few counts of this clonotype. The chain uses TRBV7-2 and TRBJ1-5; no clear D. The CDR3 is 16 residues long. Germline CDR1 reads SGHTA; CDR2 reads FQGNSA. V dropped 4 bases and J dropped 4 bases, with 17 bases sitting between them. The CDR3 DNA reads as TGTGCCAGCAGCTCCTTTCCGGGGAGGTCAAATCAGCCCCAGCATTTT. Translation gives CASSSFPGRSNQPQHF.

V usage is TRBV29-1 and J usage is TRBJ2-5; TRBD2 matches at 7 bases. CDR1 is SQVTM, CDR2 ANQGSEA, per germline. V shed 3 bases, J shed 1 base, and the junction held 11 bases outside the gene matches. The CDR3 consists of 16 residues. CDR3 coding DNA: TGCAGCGTTGAGGGGACTAACGGGAACATCCAAGAGACCCAGTACTTC. Translating it yields CSVEGTNGNIQETQYF.

This clonotype showed up just once. The chain joins TRBV2 to TRBJ1-6, with D uncertain. The CDR3 has 18 amino acids. Germline assignment: CDR1 SNHLY and CDR2 FYNNEI. V dropped 2 bases and J dropped 5 bases, with 19 bases sitting between them. The CDR3 loop is CASSERAHLDSDNSPLHF. The DNA for the CDR3 is TGTGCCAGCAGTGAAAGGGCGCACCTGGATTCCGATAATTCACCCCTCCACTTT.

In the case of this clonotype: A read error may explain this, as a much larger clone is one base away. The chain joins TRBV7-9 to TRBJ2-1; D possibly corresponds to TRBD1 (5 bases). The CDR3 spans 12 residues. Germline V gives CDR1 SEHNR, CDR2 FQNEAQ (reference sequence). The CDR3 sequence is CANSRTNNEQFF. The CDR3 bases are TGTGCCAACAGCAGGACAAACAATGAGCAGTTCTTC.

This clonotype came up a few times. The V call is TRBV20-1, the J call TRBJ1-2; D possibly corresponds to TRBD1 (6 bases). Trimming pared 0 bases from V and 3 bases from J, leaving 20 bases between. The CDR3 length is 17 residues. The germline gives CDR1 DFQATT, CDR2 SNEGSKA (reference sequence). In nucleotides, the CDR3 is TGCAGTGCTAGAGACCAACAGACGACAGGTGGCCACTATGGCTACACCTTC. This encodes CSARDQQTTGGHYGYTF.

The chain combines TRBV20-1 with TRBJ1-2, with 7 nucleotides matching TRBD1. J lost 2 bases, V lost 3 bases, and 6 bases had no gene match. The V gene's germline CDR1 is DFQATT and CDR2 SNEGSKA (reference sequence). This CDR3 has 14 amino acids. CDR3 DNA: TGCAGTGCTAGCCTCTCGGGACAGAACTATGGCTACACCTTC. Its protein product is CSASLSGQNYGYTF.

This clonotype was recorded once. A single base separates this from a much larger clone, so it may be a read error. The chain joins TRBV4-2 to TRBJ1-6; D gene unclear. The CDR3 loop spans 13 amino acids. Per germline, CDR1 LGHNA and CDR2 YNFKEQ. The V end lost 0 bases, the J end lost 18 bases, and 15 bases lay between the germline ends. Written as DNA, the CDR3 is TGTGCCAGCAGCCAAGATCTTGGGAGGACCCCCCACTTT. It translates to CASSQDLGRTPHF.

The chain is built from TRBV2 and TRBJ2-3; no reliable D call. Trimming shortened V by 4 bases and J by 8 bases, and 16 bases separated the two germline ends. CDR1 and CDR2 from the germline V gene are SNHLY and FYNNEI. This CDR3 comprises 14 residues. The CDR3 DNA follows: TGTGCCAGCAGTGTCGCTAGAGGATCGGGTACGCAGTATTTT. Encoded protein: CASSVARGSGTQYF.

V and J are TRBV10-3 and TRBJ2-5; D gene uncertain. This CDR3 is built from 14 residues. V shed 2 bases and J shed 5 bases, with 12 bases lying between them. CDR1 and CDR2 (germline): ENHRY, SYGVKD. The CDR3 sequence: CAISESGGSETQYF. The CDR3 nucleotides read TGTGCCATCAGTGAGAGTGGTGGTTCGGAGACCCAGTACTTC.

V is TRBV12-3 or TRBV12-4 and J is TRBJ2-7; D is tentatively TRBD1 or TRBD2 (5 bases each). V was pared by 7 bases and J by 6 bases, with 13 bases between. The CDR3 covers 12 residues. CDR3 bases: TGTGCCAGCAAAGGGACGTTCATCGAGCAGTACTTC. It encodes CASKGTFIEQYF.

In its sample, this clonotype was seen a few times. The chain is built from TRBV19 and TRBJ2-4, with D possibly matching TRBD1 (6 bases). The J call is doubtful: the DNA matches TRBJ2-7 better. The CDR3 contains 15 residues. Germline V lookup: CDR1 LNHDA, CDR2 SQIVND (reference sequence). CDR3 in DNA: TGTGCCAGTAGCCGATCCGGGACACCGAACTACGAGCAGTACTTC. Its translation is CASSRSGTPNYEQYF.

This rearrangement joins TRBV28 to TRBJ2-3, with 11 bases fitting TRBD2. The trim removed 5 bases at V and 5 bases at J, leaving 18 bases unmatched. CDR3 length equals 19 residues. The germline CDR1 and CDR2 sequences are MDHEN and SYDVKM. The CDR3 bases are TGTGCCAGCAGTACAGGACTCGTTAGCGGGAGGGCCTTAGGAGATACGCAGTATTTT. This encodes CASSTGLVSGRALGDTQYF.

The sample holds a few counts of this clonotype. The CDR3 DNA follows: TGCAGTGCTAGACATGTGGGACAGGCAGTCGGGCAGCCCCAGCATTTT. Protein: CSARHVGQAVGQPQHF. The genes are TRBV20-1 and TRBJ1-5; TRBD1 matches at 8 bases. CDR1 and CDR2 (germline): DFQATT, SNEGSKA (reference sequence). V shed 2 bases, J shed 7 bases, and the junction held 13 bases outside the gene matches. The CDR3 consists of 16 residues.